This passage covers 10 T cell receptor beta chains from one sample sequenced in a study of T-cell reconstitution after alpha-beta-depleted transplantation in children. Unique molecular identifiers were built into the TCRbeta library. From the PCR reads, TCRdb called clonotypes with MiXCR, one entry per CDR3 protein. The table has some 600,000 distinct CDR3 sequences, 10% to 15% seen once. Source: PBMCs, mostly from graft donor cells, taken 360 days after TCRalphabeta/CD19-depleted stem cell transplant. The receptors were gathered from a male patient younger than 18 who had a stem cell transplant for acute myeloid leukemia, so the T cells may come from the graft donor.

The chain has TRBV20-1 and TRBJ2-7; TRBD2 aligns across 11 bases. V shed 4 bases, J shed 3 bases, and the junction held 17 bases outside the gene matches. Looked up from germline, CDR1 is DFQATT and CDR2 is SNEGSKA (reference sequence). This CDR3 is 18 amino acids long. The chain's CDR3 is CSAKHPTVLAGGGYEQYF. The CDR3 nucleotides are TGCAGTGCTAAACACCCGACAGTCCTAGCGGGGGGAGGCTACGAGCAGTACTTC.

The genes are TRBV7-8 and TRBJ2-5; no definite D call. CDR1 and CDR2 from the germline V gene are SGHVS and FQNEAQ. The CDR3 sequence is 12 residues long. The V end was cut by 4 bases, the J end by 5 bases, with 8 bases between. The CDR3 bases are TGTGCCAGCAGCTCAGACTGGGAGACCCAGTACTTC. As protein: CASSSDWETQYF.

This clonotype was observed at least ten times. The chain couples TRBV29-1 to TRBJ2-3; TRBD1 is a possible D gene (6 bases). Trimming removed 4 bases from V and 3 bases from J, with 17 bases in between. The CDR3 is 15 residues long. The germline CDR1 and CDR2 sequences are SQVTM and ANQGSEA. This CDR3 is CSVVQGGLRTDTQYF. The CDR3 DNA is TGCAGCGTTGTGCAAGGGGGTCTTCGGACAGATACGCAGTATTTT.

The V gene is TRBV6-2 or TRBV6-3, the J gene TRBJ2-1, with unresolved D. There are 13 residues in the CDR3. Trimming stripped 0 bases from V and 4 bases from J, with 4 bases between. Germline CDR1 is MNHEY and CDR2 is SVGEGT. CDR3 coding DNA: TGTGCCAGCAGTTACTCCCCATACAATGAGCAGTTCTTC. Amino acids: CASSYSPYNEQFF.

This sequence joins TRBV7-9 and TRBJ1-3, with 7 bases identical to TRBD1. The junction had 10 bases not matched to a gene; V was cut back by 5 bases and J by 0 bases. Germline V gene data show CDR1 as SEHNR and CDR2 as FQNEAQ (reference sequence). This CDR3 is 17 amino acids long. DNA for the CDR3: TGTGCCAGCAGCCGTACGACAGGGTTGGGCTCTGGAAACACCATATATTTT. It specifies CASSRTTGLGSGNTIYF. Full variable domain (outside the CDR3, taken from reference TRBV7-9 and TRBJ1-3): DTGVSQNPRHKITKRGQNVTFRCDPISEHNRLYWYRQTLGQGPEFLTYFQNEAQLEKSRLLSDRFSAERPKGSFSTLEIQRTEQGDSAMYLCASSRTTGLGSGNTIYFGEGSWLTVV.

Regarding this clonotype: The junction differs from germline at one of its ends, possibly a read error. The chain recombines TRBV5-1 with TRBJ1-2; D may be TRBD1 (5 bases). Germline V lookup: CDR1 SGHRS, CDR2 YFSETQ. The CDR3 spans 14 residues. This CDR3 is CASSGGLFNYGDTF. CDR3 DNA: TGCGCCAGCAGCGGGGGACTGTTCAACTATGGCGACACCTTC.

This clonotype was seen repeatedly, ten times or more. The rearrangement uses TRBV27 and TRBJ2-5, with D possibly TRBD1 on 6 matching bases. The CDR3 is made up of 14 amino acids. Germline assignment: CDR1 MNHEY and CDR2 SMNVEV (reference sequence). Trimming took 6 bases from V and 8 from J, leaving 19 bases between them. This CDR3 reads CASSLGGRLTTQYF. The CDR3 region has the DNA TGTGCCAGCAGCTTAGGGGGACGGCTCACAACCCAGTACTTC.

Details on this clonotype: One end of the junction is discordant with germline, which a read error may explain. CDR3 protein: CSARGGREEWNAEAFF. CDR3 bases: TGCAGTGCTAGAGGAGGCAGGGAAGAATGGAACGCTGAAGCTTTCTTT. The chain couples TRBV20-1 to TRBJ1-1; TRBD1 is a possible D gene (5 bases). CDR3 length: 16 residues. The V gene's germline CDR1 is DFQATT and CDR2 SNEGSKA (reference sequence).

This clonotype was counted between two and nine times. CDR3 DNA: TGTGCCAGCAGCTTAATCATGTTAGGGACGGGCCACGAGCAGTACTTC. Protein product: CASSLIMLGTGHEQYF. The rearrangement joins TRBV7-6 to TRBJ2-7; the D call may be TRBD1 or TRBD2 (5 bases each). CDR1 and CDR2 (germline): SGHVS, FNYEAQ. The CDR3 is made up of 16 amino acids. Trimming left V 2 bases short and J 5 bases short, with 19 bases between.

CDR3 sequence reads: CASSFEGTTYEQYF. The CDR3 region has the DNA TGTGCCAGCAGTTTCGAGGGGACTACCTACGAGCAGTACTTC. The chain uses TRBV28 and TRBJ2-7; TRBD2 matches at 7 bases. V shed 3 bases, J shed 2 bases, and the junction held 4 bases outside the gene matches. Per the germline V gene, CDR1 is MDHEN and CDR2 is SYDVKM. CDR3 length: 14 residues.